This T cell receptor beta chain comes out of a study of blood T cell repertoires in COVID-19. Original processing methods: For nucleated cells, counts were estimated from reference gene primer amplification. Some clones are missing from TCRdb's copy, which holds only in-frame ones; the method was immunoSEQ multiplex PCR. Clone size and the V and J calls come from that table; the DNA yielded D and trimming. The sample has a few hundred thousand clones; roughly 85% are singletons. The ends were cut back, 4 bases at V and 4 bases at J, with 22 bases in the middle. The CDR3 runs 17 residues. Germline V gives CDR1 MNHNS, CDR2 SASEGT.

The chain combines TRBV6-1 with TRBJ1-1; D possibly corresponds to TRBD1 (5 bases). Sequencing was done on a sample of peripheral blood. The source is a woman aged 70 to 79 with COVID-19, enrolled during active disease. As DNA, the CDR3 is TGTGCCAGCAGTGCCAGTTGGGGCCAGGGTGGCGCCACTGAAGCTTTCTTT. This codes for CASSASWGQGGATEAFF.